These T cell receptor beta chains were read from a single sample in a study of blood T cell repertoires in COVID-19. Some clones are missing from TCRdb's copy, which holds only in-frame ones; the method was immunoSEQ multiplex PCR. Seen here are about 170,000 clones, around four fifths observed once, and the top ten hold approximately 15%. Sequencing was carried out using peripheral blood. These receptors were taken from a woman in her 70s with COVID-19, enrolled during active disease. Both conserved end residues are part of each CDR3. The order of the fields is D gene, J gene, V gene, CDR3 DNA, CDR3 protein. D genes are given only for firm matches.

d_gene: NA
j_gene: TRBJ1-2
v_gene: TRBV19
CDR3nt: TGTGCCAGTAGTATAAGTTACAGCCTTAACTATGGCTACACCTTC
CDR3aa: CASSISYSLNYGYTF

d_gene: NA
j_gene: TRBJ2-3
v_gene: TRBV19
CDR3nt: TGTGCCAGTAGCCCCGGAGCACTCACAGATACGCAGTATTTT
CDR3aa: CASSPGALTDTQYF

d_gene: TRBD2
j_gene: TRBJ2-1
v_gene: TRBV4-2
CDR3nt: TGTGCCAGCAGCCCCAGACTAGCGGGAGTGAACAATGAGCAGTTCTTC
CDR3aa: CASSPRLAGVNNEQFF

d_gene: TRBD2
j_gene: TRBJ2-6
v_gene: TRBV23-1
CDR3nt: TGCGCCAGCAGTTACCCGGGACTAGCGGGAACTGGGGCCAACGTCCTGACTTTC
CDR3aa: CASSYPGLAGTGANVLTF

d_gene: NA
j_gene: TRBJ2-7
v_gene: TRBV7-8
CDR3nt: TGTGCCAGCAGCCCTTCGAGGGGGGAGCAGTACTTC
CDR3aa: CASSPSRGEQYF

d_gene: TRBD1
j_gene: TRBJ1-4
v_gene: TRBV28
CDR3nt: TGTGCCAGCAGTTTCATCAGGGGGTGGGATGAAAAACTGTTTTTT
CDR3aa: CASSFIRGWDEKLFF

d_gene: NA
j_gene: TRBJ2-7
v_gene: TRBV7-9
CDR3nt: TGTGCCAGCAGAGCCACCTCCTACGAGCAGTACTTC
CDR3aa: CASRATSYEQYF

d_gene: TRBD1
j_gene: TRBJ2-1
v_gene: TRBV12-5
CDR3nt: TGTGCTAGTGGTTTGGAAAGGGGACAGGGCTTGGTCAATGAGCAGTTCTTC
CDR3aa: CASGLERGQGLVNEQFF

d_gene: TRBD1
j_gene: TRBJ1-2
v_gene: TRBV19
CDR3nt: TGTGCCAGTACAGACCTCACAGGGGCGATCCCCTATGGCTACACCTTC
CDR3aa: CASTDLTGAIPYGYTF

d_gene: TRBD1
j_gene: TRBJ2-5
v_gene: TRBV24-1
CDR3nt: TGTGCCACCAGTGCAGGGGACAGGGTGAAAGAGACCCAGTACTTC
CDR3aa: CATSAGDRVKETQYF

d_gene: NA
j_gene: TRBJ1-2
v_gene: TRBV12-3/TRBV12-4
CDR3nt: TGTGCCAGCAGTCTGCGACAGTATGGCTACACCTTC
CDR3aa: CASSLRQYGYTF

d_gene: NA
j_gene: TRBJ2-3
v_gene: TRBV9
CDR3nt: TGTGCCAGCAGCGGACGGACTAGCACAGATACGCAGTATTTT
CDR3aa: CASSGRTSTDTQYF

d_gene: TRBD2
j_gene: TRBJ2-1
v_gene: TRBV6-2/TRBV6-3
CDR3nt: TGTGCCAGCAGTCGAAGCGGGGGTGGAAATGAGCAGTTCTTC
CDR3aa: CASSRSGGGNEQFF

d_gene: NA
j_gene: TRBJ1-2
v_gene: TRBV6-6
CDR3nt: TGTGCCAGCAGTCGCGAGGCTCCCGGGGGGCTCGGGGGCTATGGCTACACCTTC
CDR3aa: CASSREAPGGLGGYGYTF

d_gene: NA
j_gene: TRBJ2-5
v_gene: TRBV5-8
CDR3nt: TGTGCCAGCATATACCTTACGACAGGTCCGGAGACCCAGTACTTC
CDR3aa: CASIYLTTGPETQYF

d_gene: TRBD1
j_gene: TRBJ1-4
v_gene: TRBV6-5
CDR3nt: TGTGCCAGCAGGGACAGGCTTAGCGAAAAACTGTTTTTT
CDR3aa: CASRDRLSEKLFF

d_gene: TRBD1
j_gene: TRBJ1-6
v_gene: TRBV6-1
CDR3nt: TGTGCCAGCAGTGCCAGGGGGCAATCATATAATTCACCCCTCCACTTT
CDR3aa: CASSARGQSYNSPLHF

d_gene: NA
j_gene: TRBJ1-3
v_gene: TRBV29-1
CDR3nt: TGCAGCGTTAAGACTCTCCCCTCGACTGGAAACACCATATATTTT
CDR3aa: CSVKTLPSTGNTIYF

d_gene: NA
j_gene: TRBJ2-5
v_gene: TRBV7-9
CDR3nt: TGTGCCAGCACCTGGGGCGGAAACCAAGAGACCCAGTACTTC
CDR3aa: CASTWGGNQETQYF

d_gene: NA
j_gene: TRBJ1-5
v_gene: TRBV24-1
CDR3nt: TGTGCCACCAGTGATAGCGAGAGAGGCGATCAGCCCCAGCATTTT
CDR3aa: CATSDSERGDQPQHF

d_gene: NA
j_gene: TRBJ1-1
v_gene: TRBV19
CDR3nt: TGTGCCAGTAGAGCCGGACAGATGTATCTTGAAGCTTTCTTT
CDR3aa: CASRAGQMYLEAFF

d_gene: TRBD2
j_gene: TRBJ2-1
v_gene: TRBV10-3
CDR3nt: TGTGCCATCAGTGAACGTAGCCTAGCGGGGCAATACAATGAGCAGTTCTTC
CDR3aa: CAISERSLAGQYNEQFF

d_gene: TRBD1
j_gene: TRBJ1-1
v_gene: TRBV12-3/TRBV12-4
CDR3nt: TGTGCCAGCAGTTGGACAGGGGGCACTGAAGCTTTCTTT
CDR3aa: CASSWTGGTEAFF

d_gene: NA
j_gene: TRBJ1-2
v_gene: TRBV30
CDR3nt: TGTGCCTGGAGTGTAGAGGATCACGGCTACACCTTC
CDR3aa: CAWSVEDHGYTF

d_gene: NA
j_gene: TRBJ2-3
v_gene: TRBV12-5
CDR3nt: TGTGCTAGTGGTTTGCTGTGGGGGCCAGGATCAGATACGCAGTATTTT
CDR3aa: CASGLLWGPGSDTQYF

d_gene: NA
j_gene: TRBJ1-2
v_gene: TRBV2
CDR3nt: TGTGCCAGCCGTCAGAGGGTCGATGGCTACACCTTC
CDR3aa: CASRQRVDGYTF

d_gene: NA
j_gene: TRBJ2-5
v_gene: TRBV5-8
CDR3nt: TGTGCCAGCAGCCCTGGATTGAGGGGGGAGACCCAGTACTTC
CDR3aa: CASSPGLRGETQYF